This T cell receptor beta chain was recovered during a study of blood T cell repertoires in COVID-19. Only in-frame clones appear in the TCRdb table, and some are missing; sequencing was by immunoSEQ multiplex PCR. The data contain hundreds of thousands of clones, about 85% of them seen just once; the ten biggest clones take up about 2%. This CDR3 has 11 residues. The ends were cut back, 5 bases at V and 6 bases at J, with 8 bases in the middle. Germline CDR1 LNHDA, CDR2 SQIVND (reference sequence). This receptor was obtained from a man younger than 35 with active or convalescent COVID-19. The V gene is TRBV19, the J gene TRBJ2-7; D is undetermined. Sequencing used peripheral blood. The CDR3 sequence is CASSVRGEQYF. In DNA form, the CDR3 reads TGTGCCAGTAGTGTTAGAGGCGAGCAGTACTTC.